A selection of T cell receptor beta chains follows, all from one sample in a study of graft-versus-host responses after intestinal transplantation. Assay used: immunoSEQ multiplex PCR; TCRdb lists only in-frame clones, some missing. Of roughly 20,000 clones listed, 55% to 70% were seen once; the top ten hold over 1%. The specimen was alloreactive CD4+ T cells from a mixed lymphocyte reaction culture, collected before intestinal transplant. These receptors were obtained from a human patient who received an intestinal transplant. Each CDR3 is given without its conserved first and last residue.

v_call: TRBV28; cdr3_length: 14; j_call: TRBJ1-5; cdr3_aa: ASSPPPGWSNQPQH
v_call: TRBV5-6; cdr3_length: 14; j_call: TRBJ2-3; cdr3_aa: ASRPFPTKRGNTQY
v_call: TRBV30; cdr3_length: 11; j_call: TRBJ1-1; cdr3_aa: AWRIREDTEAF
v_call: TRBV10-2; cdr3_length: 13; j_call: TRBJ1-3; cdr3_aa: ASRDTGSSGNTIY
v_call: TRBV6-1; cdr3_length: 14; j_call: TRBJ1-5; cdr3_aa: ASSDYRGMVNQPQH
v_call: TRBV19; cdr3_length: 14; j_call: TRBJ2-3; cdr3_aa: ASSILAGGATDTQY
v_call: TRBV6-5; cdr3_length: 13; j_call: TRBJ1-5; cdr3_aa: ASREQGRQTQPQH
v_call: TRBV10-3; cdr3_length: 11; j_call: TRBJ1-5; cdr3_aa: AMEVFSNQPQH
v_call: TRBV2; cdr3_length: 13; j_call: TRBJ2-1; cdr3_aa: ASSNSGSSYNEQF
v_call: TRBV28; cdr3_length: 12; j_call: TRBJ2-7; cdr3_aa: ASTPGGSFYEQY
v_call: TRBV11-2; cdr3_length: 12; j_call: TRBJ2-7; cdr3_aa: ASSLVGQYYEQY
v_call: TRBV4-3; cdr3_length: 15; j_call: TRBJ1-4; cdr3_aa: ASSQDPVVVYSSKLF
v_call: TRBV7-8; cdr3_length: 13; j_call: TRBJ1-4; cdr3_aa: ASSLDRSTNEKLF
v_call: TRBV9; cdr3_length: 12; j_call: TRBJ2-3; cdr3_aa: ASSVSGTTDTQY
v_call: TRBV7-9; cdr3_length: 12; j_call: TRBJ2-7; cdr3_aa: ASSATGGAYEQY
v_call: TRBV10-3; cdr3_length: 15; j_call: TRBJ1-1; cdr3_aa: AIRSGQGDVRNTEAF
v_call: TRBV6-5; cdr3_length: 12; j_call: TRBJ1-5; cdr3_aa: ASSDGGTNQPQH
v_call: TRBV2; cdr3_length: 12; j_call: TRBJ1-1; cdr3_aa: ASSMTGVATEAF
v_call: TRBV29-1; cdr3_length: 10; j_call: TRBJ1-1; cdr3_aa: SVRGGNTEAF
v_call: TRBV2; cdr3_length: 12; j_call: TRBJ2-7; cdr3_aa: ASSERQLTYEQY
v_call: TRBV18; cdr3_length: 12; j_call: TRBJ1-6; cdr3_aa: ASSPRGGDSPLH
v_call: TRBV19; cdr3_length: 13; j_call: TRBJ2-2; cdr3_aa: ASSIIAGGPGELF
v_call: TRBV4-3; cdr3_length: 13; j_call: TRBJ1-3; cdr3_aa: ASSQDPGSGNTIY
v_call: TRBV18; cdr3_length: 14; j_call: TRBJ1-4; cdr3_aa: ASSPLRGGAFEKLF
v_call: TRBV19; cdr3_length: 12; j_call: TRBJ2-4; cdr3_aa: ASSIPGVKNIQY
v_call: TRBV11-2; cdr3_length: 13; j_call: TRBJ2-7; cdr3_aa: ASSLATRGRYEQY
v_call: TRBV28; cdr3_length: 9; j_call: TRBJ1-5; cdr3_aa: ASSSYQPQH
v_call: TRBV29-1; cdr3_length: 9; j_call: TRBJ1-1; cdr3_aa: STSPATEAF
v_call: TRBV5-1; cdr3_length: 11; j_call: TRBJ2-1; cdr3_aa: ASSLTSYNEQF
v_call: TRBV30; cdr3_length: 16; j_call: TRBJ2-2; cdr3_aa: AGSAGTSGGHGTGELF
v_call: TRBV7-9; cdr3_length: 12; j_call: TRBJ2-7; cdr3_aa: ASSVSGMVYEQY
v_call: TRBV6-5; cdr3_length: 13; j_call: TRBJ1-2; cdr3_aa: ASRSTWAGAWGYT
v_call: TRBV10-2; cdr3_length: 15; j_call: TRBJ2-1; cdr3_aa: ASSIWRGLRYSNEQF
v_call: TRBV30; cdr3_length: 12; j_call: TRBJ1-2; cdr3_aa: AWEDNRNLNGYT
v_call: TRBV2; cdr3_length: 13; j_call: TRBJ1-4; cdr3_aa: ASTELGRGNEKLF
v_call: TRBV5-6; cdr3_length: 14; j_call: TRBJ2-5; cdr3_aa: ASSLASSGRIETQY
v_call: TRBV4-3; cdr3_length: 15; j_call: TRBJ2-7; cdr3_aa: ASSTYYGTGDVYEQY
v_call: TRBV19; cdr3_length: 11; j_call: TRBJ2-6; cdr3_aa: ASKSSGANVLT
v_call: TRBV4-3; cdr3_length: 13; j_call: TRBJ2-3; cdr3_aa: ASSLQGKVTDTQY
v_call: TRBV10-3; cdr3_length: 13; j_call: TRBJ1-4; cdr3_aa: AISKKLGVDEKLF
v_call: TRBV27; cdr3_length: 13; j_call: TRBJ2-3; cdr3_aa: ATPSGTSGTDTQY
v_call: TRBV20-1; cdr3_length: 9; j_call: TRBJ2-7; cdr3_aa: RADSAYEQY
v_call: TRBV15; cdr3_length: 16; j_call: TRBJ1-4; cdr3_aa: ATSRGPRRATTNEKLF
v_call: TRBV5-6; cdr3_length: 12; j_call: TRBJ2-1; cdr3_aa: ASSFRQVANEQF
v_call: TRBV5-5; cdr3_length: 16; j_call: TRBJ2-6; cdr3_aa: ASSFLGGVMSGANVLT
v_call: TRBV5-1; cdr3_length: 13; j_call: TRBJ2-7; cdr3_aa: ASSLGDLSSYEQY
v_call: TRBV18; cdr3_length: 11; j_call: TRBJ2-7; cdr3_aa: ASSPLLSYEQY
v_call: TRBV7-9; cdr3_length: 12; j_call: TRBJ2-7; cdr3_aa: ASSLGDRLYEQY
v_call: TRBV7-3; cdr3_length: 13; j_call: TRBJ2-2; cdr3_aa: ASSLLAENTGELF
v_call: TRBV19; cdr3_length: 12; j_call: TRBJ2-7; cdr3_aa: ATQTSGGTYEQY
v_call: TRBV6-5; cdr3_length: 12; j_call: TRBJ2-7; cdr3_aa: ASSPGGRTYEQY
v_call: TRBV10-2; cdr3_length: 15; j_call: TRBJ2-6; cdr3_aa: ASSLDRYSSGANVLT
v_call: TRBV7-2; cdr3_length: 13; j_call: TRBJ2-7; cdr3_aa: ASSLQQGSYYEQY
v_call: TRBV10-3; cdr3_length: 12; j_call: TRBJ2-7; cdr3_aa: ATARWDINYEQY